This T cell receptor (beta chain) was identified during a study of T-cell reconstitution after alpha-beta-depleted transplantation in children (dated by TCRdb to 2016 to 2017). Background on the whole study: Using TCR repertoire profiling, the study quantitatively followed how T-cell immune reconstitution unfolded in children after TCRalphabeta/CD19-depleted allogeneic hematopoietic cell transplantation.

According to the study, the label for this sample's treatment or condition signals: allogeneic hematopoietic cell transplantation with graft depleted of TCRalphabeta T cells and CD19 B cells. The children who served as transplant recipients had been given grafts of TCRalphabeta/CD19-depleted allogeneic hematopoietic cells. The protocol used for the library was PCR. The instrument was an Illumina HiSeq 2500. TCR libraries were prepared with molecular barcoding, using unique molecular identifiers to normalize TCRbeta repertoire quantification. TCRdb reprocessed the public reads (quality trimming at Q25 with fastp, clone calling with MiXCR) and kept in-frame beta chains. Entries are consolidated by CDR3 protein sequence, retaining the most common genes and DNA. Here the sample has just under 350,000 distinct CDR3 sequences; about a sixth occur a single time. Clones ranked in the top ten supply approximately 38% of the sample.

The paper as a whole reports these results and caveats: The high TCRbeta diversity at day 60 in some patients was ascribed to recipient T cells and intrathymic progenitors that had survived conditioning. Apparently early alphabetaT-cell count recovery about two months after transplant reportedly relied on only several hundred rapidly expanded clones derived from non-depleted graft cells. Hyperexpanded clone frequencies declined over subsequent months; after one year, T-cell counts and TCRbeta diversity were mostly attributed to newly produced T cells.

From the cysteine through the phenylalanine, the CDR3 covers 15 amino acids. Just CDR3 DNA is preserved here, 45 bases in frame from base 1. V ends up 2 bases short and J 8 bases short, with an unmatched junction base count of 8. The germline V gene provides CDR1 ENHRY and CDR2 SYGVKD. For this clonotype: Its specific antigen is unknown. Base qualities are not provided; no much larger clone lies one nucleotide away.

The sequencing here drew on PBMCs, mostly from graft donor cells, taken 360 days after TCRalphabeta/CD19-depleted stem cell transplant. This receptor was identified in a male patient between 2 and 10 years old who had a stem cell transplant for acute lymphoblastic leukemia, so the T cells may come from the graft donor. The chain couples TRBV10-3 to TRBJ2-3; 9 bases in the middle match TRBD2. The DNA sequence is as follows: TGTGCCATCAGTGAGGTGCTAGCGGGGAGGGGTACGCAGTATTTT. Translated, this gives CAISEVLAGRGTQYF.